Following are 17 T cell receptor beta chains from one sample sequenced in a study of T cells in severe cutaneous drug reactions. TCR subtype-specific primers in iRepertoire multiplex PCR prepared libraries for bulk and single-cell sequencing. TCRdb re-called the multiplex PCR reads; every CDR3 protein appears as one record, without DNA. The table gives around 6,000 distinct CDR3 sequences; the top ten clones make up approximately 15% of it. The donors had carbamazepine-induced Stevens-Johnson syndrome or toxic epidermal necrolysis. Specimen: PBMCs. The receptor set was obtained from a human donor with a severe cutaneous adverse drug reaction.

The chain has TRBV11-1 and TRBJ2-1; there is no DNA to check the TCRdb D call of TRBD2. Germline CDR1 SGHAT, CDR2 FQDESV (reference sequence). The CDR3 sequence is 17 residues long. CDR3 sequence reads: CASSAGLAGEFYNEQFF.

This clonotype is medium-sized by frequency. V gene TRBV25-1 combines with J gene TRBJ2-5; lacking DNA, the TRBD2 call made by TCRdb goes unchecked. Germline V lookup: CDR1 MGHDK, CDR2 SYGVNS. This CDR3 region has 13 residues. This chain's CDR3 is CASSPDSQETQYF.

CDR3 loop: CATSDTAVNTGELFF. This chain uses TRBV28 with TRBJ2-2; TCRdb lists TRBD2, though no DNA is available to test this call. The CDR3 loop spans 15 amino acids. Germline assignment: CDR1 MDHEN and CDR2 SYDVKM.

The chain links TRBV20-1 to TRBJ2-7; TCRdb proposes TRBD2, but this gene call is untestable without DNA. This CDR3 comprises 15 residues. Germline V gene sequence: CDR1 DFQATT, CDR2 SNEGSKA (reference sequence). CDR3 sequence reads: CSASKPGLSTGGQYF.

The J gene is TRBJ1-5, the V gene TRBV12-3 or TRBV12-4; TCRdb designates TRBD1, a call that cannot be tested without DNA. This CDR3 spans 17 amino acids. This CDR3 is CASSGRQGAWSNQPQHF.

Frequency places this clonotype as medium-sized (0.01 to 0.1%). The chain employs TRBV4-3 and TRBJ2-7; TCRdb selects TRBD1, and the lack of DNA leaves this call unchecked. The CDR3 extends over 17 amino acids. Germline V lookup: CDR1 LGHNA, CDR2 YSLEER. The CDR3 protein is CASSQMTGTHGSYEQYF.

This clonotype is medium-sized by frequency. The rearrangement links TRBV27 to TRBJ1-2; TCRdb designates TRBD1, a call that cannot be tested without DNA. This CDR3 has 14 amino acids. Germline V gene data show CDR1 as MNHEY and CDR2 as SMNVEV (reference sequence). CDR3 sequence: CASSSSGTDYVYTF.

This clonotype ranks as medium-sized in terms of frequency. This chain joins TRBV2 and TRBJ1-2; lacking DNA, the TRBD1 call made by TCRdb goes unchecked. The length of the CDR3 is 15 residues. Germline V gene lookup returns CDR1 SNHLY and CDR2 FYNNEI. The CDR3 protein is CASSGGDSANYGYTF. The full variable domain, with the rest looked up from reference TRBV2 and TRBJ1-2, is EPEVTQTPSHQVTQMGQEVILRCVPISNHLYFYWYRQILGQKVEFLVSFYNNEISEKSEIFDDQFSVERPDGSNFTLKIRSTKLEDSAMYFCASSGGDSANYGYTFGSGTRLTVV.

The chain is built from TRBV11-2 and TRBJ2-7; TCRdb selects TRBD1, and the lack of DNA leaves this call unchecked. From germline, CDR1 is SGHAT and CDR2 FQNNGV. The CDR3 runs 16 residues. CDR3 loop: CASSDAGTGSSYEQYF.

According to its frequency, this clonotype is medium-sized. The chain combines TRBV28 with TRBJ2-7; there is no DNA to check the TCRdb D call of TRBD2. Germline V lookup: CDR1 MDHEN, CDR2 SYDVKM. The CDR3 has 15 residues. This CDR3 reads CASSPPPYGAYEQYF.

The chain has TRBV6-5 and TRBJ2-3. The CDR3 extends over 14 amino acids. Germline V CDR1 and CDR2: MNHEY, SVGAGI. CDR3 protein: CASSYSGGTDTQYF.

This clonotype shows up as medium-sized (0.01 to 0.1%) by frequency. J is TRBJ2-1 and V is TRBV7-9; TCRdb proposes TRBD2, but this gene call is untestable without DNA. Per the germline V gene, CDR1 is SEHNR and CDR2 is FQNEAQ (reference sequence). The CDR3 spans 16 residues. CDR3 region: CASSASSGAPYNEQFF. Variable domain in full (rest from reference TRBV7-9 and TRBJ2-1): DTGVSQNPRHKITKRGQNVTFRCDPISEHNRLYWYRQTLGQGPEFLTYFQNEAQLEKSRLLSDRFSAERPKGSFSTLEIQRTEQGDSAMYLCASSASSGAPYNEQFFGPGTRLTVL.

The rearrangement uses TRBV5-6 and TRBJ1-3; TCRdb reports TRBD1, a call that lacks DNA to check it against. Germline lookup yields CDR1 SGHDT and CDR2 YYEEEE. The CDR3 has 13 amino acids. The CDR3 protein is CASSTGSGNTIYF. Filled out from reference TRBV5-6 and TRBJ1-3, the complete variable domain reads DAGVTQSPTHLIKTRGQQVTLRCSPKSGHDTVSWYQQALGQGPQFIFQYYEEEERQRGNFPDRFSGHQFPNYSSELNVNALLLGDSALYLCASSTGSGNTIYFGEGSWLTVV.

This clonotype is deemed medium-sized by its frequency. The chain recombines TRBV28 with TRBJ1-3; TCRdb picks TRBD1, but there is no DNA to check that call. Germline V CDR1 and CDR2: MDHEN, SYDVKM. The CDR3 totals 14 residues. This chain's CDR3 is CASSPDRVGNTIYF.

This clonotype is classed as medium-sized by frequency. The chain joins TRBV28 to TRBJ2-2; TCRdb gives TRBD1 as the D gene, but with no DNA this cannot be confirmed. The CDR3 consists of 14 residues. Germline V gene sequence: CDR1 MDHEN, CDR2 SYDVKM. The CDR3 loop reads CASTLIGGTGELFF.

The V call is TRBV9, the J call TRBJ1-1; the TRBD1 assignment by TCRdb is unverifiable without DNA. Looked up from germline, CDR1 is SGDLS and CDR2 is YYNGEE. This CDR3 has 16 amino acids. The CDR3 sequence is CASSVAPGAMNTEAFF.

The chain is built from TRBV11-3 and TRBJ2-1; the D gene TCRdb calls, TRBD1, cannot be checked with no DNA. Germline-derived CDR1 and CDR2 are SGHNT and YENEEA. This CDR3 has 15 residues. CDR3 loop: CASSNRLAGVNEQFF.